This T cell receptor beta chain was profiled in a study of T cell responses to AZD1222 COVID-19 vaccine. Some clones are missing from TCRdb's copy, which holds only in-frame ones; the method was immunoSEQ multiplex PCR. This sample carries about 84,000 clones, over 80% of them seen once, and the ten largest clones take 11%. Trimming took 0 bases from V and 0 from J; bases not matched to a gene: 10. CDR3 size: 19 residues. The germline V gene has CDR1 SGDLS and CDR2 YYNGEE. The clonotype originates from an adult who received the AZD1222 COVID-19 vaccine. The genes are TRBV9 and TRBJ2-1, with TRBD2 matching 9 bases. The material sequenced was peripheral blood, taken 28 days after the second AZD1222 dose. The CDR3, as DNA: TGTGCCAGCAGCGTAGTAAATAGCGGGAGCCCTAGCTCCTACAATGAGCAGTTCTTC. This translates into CASSVVNSGSPSSYNEQFF.